The entry that follows covers one T cell receptor (beta chain) sequence. The V gene lost 5 bases and the J gene lost 3 bases, with 7 bases spanning the gap. CDR1 and CDR2 (germline): MNHEY, SVGAGI. The CDR3 has 12 amino acids. The sample is drawn from a study of beta chain features in type 1 diabetes. Overall study context: Regarding age, gender and cell yields, patients proved similar to healthy donors. Sorted cell examination encompassed roughly 110,000,000 cells across all samples.

The investigators reverse transcribed all of the isolated RNA, so they sequenced expressed TCRB transcripts. TCRdb keeps only in-frame clones here, not all; method: immunoSEQ multiplex PCR. This sample yields hundreds of thousands of clones, of which over 9.5% are seen a single time; more than 0.015% belongs to the top ten. This receptor was taken from a young man in good health. The genes are TRBV6-5 and TRBJ1-2, with D unclear. Sequencing was carried out using naive CD4+ T cells from blood. CDR3 amino acids: CASSGGYYGYTF. In DNA form, the CDR3 reads TGTGCCAGCAGTGGAGGCTACTATGGCTACACCTTC.